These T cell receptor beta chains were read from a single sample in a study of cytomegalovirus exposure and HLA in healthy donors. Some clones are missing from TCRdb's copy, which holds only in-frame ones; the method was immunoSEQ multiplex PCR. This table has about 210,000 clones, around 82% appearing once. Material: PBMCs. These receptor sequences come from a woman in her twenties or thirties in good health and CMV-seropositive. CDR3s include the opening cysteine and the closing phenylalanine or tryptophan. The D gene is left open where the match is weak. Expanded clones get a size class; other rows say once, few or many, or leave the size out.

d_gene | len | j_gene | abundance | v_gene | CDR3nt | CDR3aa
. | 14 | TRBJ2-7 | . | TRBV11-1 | TGTGCCAGCAGCTTTGACAGGACCCACTACGAGCAGTACTTC | CASSFDRTHYEQYF
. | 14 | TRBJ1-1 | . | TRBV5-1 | TGCGCCAGCAGCCCGGAGCTCACGAACACTGAAGCTTTCTTT | CASSPELTNTEAFF
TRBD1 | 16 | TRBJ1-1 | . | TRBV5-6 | TGTGCCAGCAGCTTGTTTTGGGACAGACAAGAAGCTGAAGCTTTCTTT | CASSLFWDRQEAEAFF
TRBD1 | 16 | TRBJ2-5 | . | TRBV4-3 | TGCGCCAGCAGCCAAGAAGGGGGCCAAAAGGGGGAGACCCAGTACTTC | CASSQEGGQKGETQYF
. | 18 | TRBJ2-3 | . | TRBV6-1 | TGTGCCAGCAGTGCTCCGAGAGGTCGTCACACTAGCACAGATACGCAGTATTTT | CASSAPRGRHTSTDTQYF
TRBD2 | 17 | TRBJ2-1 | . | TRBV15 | TGTGCCACCCGAACTGGGACTAGCGGGAGTTTAGGCAATGAGCAGTTCTTC | CATRTGTSGSLGNEQFF
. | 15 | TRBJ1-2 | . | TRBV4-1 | TGCGCCAGCAGCCAAGATCAGGGGTCCTTCTATGGCTACACCTTC | CASSQDQGSFYGYTF
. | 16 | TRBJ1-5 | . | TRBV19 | TGTGCCAGTAGTACGTACCGGACAGATAGCAATCAGCCCCAGCATTTT | CASSTYRTDSNQPQHF
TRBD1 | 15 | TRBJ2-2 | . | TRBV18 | TGTGCCAGCTCGCTACAGGGGGACAACACCGGGGAGCTGTTTTTT | CASSLQGDNTGELFF
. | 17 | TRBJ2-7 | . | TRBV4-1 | TGCGCCAGCAGCCAAGCCCCTGGGCTACGGGACACCTACGAGCAGTACTTC | CASSQAPGLRDTYEQYF
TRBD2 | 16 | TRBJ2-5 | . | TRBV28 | TGTGCCAGCAGGACTACTAGCGGGGGACCGCGTGTGACCCAGTACTTC | CASRTTSGGPRVTQYF
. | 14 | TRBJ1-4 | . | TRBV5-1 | TGCGCCAGCAGCTTGGACAGGTGGGGTGAAAAACTGTTTTTT | CASSLDRWGEKLFF
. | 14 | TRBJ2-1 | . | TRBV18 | TGTGCCAGCTCACTACGAGCGGGCTACAATGAGCAGTTCTTC | CASSLRAGYNEQFF
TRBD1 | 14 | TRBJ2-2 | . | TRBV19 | TGTGCCAGTAACACCGGACAGGGGGCCGGGGAGCTGTTTTTT | CASNTGQGAGELFF
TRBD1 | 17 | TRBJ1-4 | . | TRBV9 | TGTGCCAGCAGCTCGTGGACAGGGGAGGGGGGTAATGAAAAACTGTTTTTT | CASSSWTGEGGNEKLFF
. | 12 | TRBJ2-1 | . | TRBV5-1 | TGCGCCAGCAGCTTGGGCCCAGATGAGCAGTTCTTC | CASSLGPDEQFF
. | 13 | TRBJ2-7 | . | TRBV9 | TGTGCCAGCAGCCCCTCAGGGGTGGGCGAGCAGTACTTC | CASSPSGVGEQYF
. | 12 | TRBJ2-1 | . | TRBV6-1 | TGTGCCAGCAGGACGCGGTACAATGAGCAGTTCTTC | CASRTRYNEQFF
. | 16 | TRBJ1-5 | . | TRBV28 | TGTGCCAGCAGTTTAAGGCCGGGTGGTGATTATCAGCCCCAGCATTTT | CASSLRPGGDYQPQHF
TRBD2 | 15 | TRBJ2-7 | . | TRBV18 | TGTGCCAGCTCACCACCGGGCAAGCGGGGGTACGAGCAGTACTTC | CASSPPGKRGYEQYF
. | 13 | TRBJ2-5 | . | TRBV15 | TGTGCCACCAGCAGAGCCAGGGGCGAGACCCAGTACTTC | CATSRARGETQYF
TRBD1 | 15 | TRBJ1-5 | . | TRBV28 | TGTGCCAGCAGTAACCGACAGGGAAGCAATCAGCCCCAGCATTTT | CASSNRQGSNQPQHF
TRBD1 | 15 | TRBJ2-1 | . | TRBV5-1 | TGCGCCAGCAGCTTGGCCGGGGACAGCTCCAATGAGCAGTTCTTC | CASSLAGDSSNEQFF
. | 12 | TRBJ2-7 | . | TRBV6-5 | TGTGCCAGCAGTTACGCAGGACAGGAGCAGTACTTC | CASSYAGQEQYF
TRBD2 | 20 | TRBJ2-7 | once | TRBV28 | TGTGCCAGCAGTTTTCGCGCCGGGCTGGGAGGGTTAAGTCTGGTCGACGAGCAGTACTTC | CASSFRAGLGGLSLVDEQYF
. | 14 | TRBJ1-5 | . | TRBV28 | TGTGCCAGCAGACATACAGGAGACAATCAGCCCCAGCATTTT | CASRHTGDNQPQHF
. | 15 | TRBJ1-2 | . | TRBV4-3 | TGCGCCAGCAGCCAAGGAGACAGGCCTTACTATGGCTACACCTTC | CASSQGDRPYYGYTF
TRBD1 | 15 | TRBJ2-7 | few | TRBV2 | TGTGCCAGCAGGGACCGTACGGGACAGGGCTACGAGCAGTACTTC | CASRDRTGQGYEQYF
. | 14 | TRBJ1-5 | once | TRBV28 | TGTGCCAGCACTGTGGGGGGGTCCCATCAGCCCCAGCATTTT | CASTVGGSHQPQHF
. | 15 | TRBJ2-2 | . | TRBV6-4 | TGTGCCAGCAGCGCTAAGGGACTCCCACCCGGGGAGCTGTTTTTT | CASSAKGLPPGELFF
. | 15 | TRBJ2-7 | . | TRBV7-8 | TGTGCCAGCAGCTTACAAAGGCAGGCTTCCTACGAGCAGTACTTC | CASSLQRQASYEQYF
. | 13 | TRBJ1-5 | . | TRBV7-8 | TGTGCCAGCAGCTTACAGGGCTGGCAGCCCCAGCATTTT | CASSLQGWQPQHF
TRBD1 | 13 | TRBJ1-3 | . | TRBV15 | TGTGCCACCAGACCCAGGGGGTACGACACCATATATTTT | CATRPRGYDTIYF
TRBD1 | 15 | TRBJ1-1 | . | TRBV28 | TGTGCCAGCACCGTAGGGGGACAGAGAGGGACTGAAGCTTTCTTT | CASTVGGQRGTEAFF
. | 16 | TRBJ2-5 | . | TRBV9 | TGTGCCAGCAGCCCTGAGGGAGCGCCTGCGAAAGAGACCCAGTACTTC | CASSPEGAPAKETQYF
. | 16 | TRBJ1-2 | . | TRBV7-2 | TGTGCCAGCAGCTTAGCCAACAGCTGGGCCAACTATGGCTACACCTTC | CASSLANSWANYGYTF
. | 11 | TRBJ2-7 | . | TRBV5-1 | TGCGCCAGCAGCCTCGGGGACGAGCAGTACTTC | CASSLGDEQYF
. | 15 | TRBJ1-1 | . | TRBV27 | TGTGCCAGCAGTTCCATGGGGACAATGAACACTGAAGCTTTCTTT | CASSSMGTMNTEAFF
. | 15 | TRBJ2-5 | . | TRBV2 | TGTGCCAGCAGTCCCCGGGCCCGGGGTCAAGAGACCCAGTACTTC | CASSPRARGQETQYF
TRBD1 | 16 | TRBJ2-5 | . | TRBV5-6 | TGTGCCAGCAGCGACAGGGGGTTTCGGACCCAAGAGACCCAGTACTTC | CASSDRGFRTQETQYF
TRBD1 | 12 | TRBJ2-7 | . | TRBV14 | TGTGCCAGCAGAGGGGGCACACACGAGCAGTACTTC | CASRGGTHEQYF
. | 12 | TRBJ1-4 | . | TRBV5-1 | TGCGCCAGCAGCTCCTCGGGTGAAAAACTGTTTTTT | CASSSSGEKLFF
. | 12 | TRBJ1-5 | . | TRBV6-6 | TGTGCCAGCACTCTACAGGGTCAGCCCCAGCATTTT | CASTLQGQPQHF
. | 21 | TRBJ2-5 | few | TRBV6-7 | TGTGCCAGCAGTTACTCGTGTGCAACTTTTAGCGGCAGGGGGAGCAAAGAGACCCAGTACTTC | CASSYSCATFSGRGSKETQYF
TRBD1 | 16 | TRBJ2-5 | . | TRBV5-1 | TGCGCCAGCAGCTACCGGGACAGGGGCCAGGGAGAGACCCAGTACTTC | CASSYRDRGQGETQYF
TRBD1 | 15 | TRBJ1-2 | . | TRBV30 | TGTGCCGTGACAGGGTCCGCCCTCATACTCAATGGCTACACCTTC | CAVTGSALILNGYTF
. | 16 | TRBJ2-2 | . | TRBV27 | TGTGCCAGCAGTTTAGCTGGACTGATGAACACCGGGGAGCTGTTTTTT | CASSLAGLMNTGELFF
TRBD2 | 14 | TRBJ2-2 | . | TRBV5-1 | TGCGCCAGCAGCTTGGGACTAGCACCCGGGGAGCTGTTTTTT | CASSLGLAPGELFF
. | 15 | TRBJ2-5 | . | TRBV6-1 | TGTGCCAGCAGTGCTCGTTCCCCCTTACAAGAGACCCAGTACTTC | CASSARSPLQETQYF